This TCR beta chain was found in a study of T cells in Graves' hyperthyroidism and ophthalmopathy. TCR beta CDR3 regions were amplified from RNA. With the HTBI primer set, the TCR CDR3 went through a first round of RT-PCR. Using its own MiXCR run on the multiplex PCR reads, TCRdb lists one record per CDR3 protein. This repertoire shows nearly 600,000 distinct CDR3 sequences, 11% to 15% found once; its top ten account for 4.5% to 6%. This clonotype was counted at least ten times. Its antigen remains unidentified. Study-wide results and limits: Within blood appeared most thyroid clonotypes that had expanded above 0.001.

V shed 3 bases, J shed 0 bases, and the junction held 2 bases outside the gene matches. Germline CDR1 is SNHLY and CDR2 is FYNNEI. There are 15 residues in the CDR3. Around 10 ml of fresh peripheral blood supplied the PBMCs. The sequenced material came from blood. The chain couples TRBV2 to TRBJ1-5, with 7 nucleotides matching TRBD1. This sequence was found in a woman younger than 45 with Graves' hyperthyroidism that later progressed to Graves' ophthalmopathy. The CDR3 DNA follows: TGTGCCAGCAGTGACCGGGACAGTAGCAATCAGCCCCAGCATTTT. As protein: CASSDRDSSNQPQHF. Using reference TRBV2 and TRBJ1-5 for the parts outside the CDR3, the full variable domain is EPEVTQTPSHQVTQMGQEVILRCVPISNHLYFYWYRQILGQKVEFLVSFYNNEISEKSEIFDDQFSVERPDGSNFTLKIRSTKLEDSAMYFCASSDRDSSNQPQHFGDGTRLSIL.